A single count supports the clone carrying this T cell receptor beta chain. Method: immunoSEQ multiplex PCR; TCRdb's copy keeps in-frame clones and lacks some. The sample shows about 700 clones, 40% of them seen only once. The data originate from a study of PD-L1 blockade in urothelial cancer. Per germline, CDR1 LNHDA and CDR2 SQIVND (reference sequence). V was cut by 3 bases and J by 5 bases, with 10 bases left in between. The CDR3 sequence is 14 residues long. The TCR comes from a man in his 70s with urothelial cancer. This material consisted of tumor tissue, taken before atezolizumab (anti-PD-L1) treatment. The chain carries TRBV19 and TRBJ1-4; D is possibly TRBD1 (5 bases). CDR3 residues: CASSIQRQNEKLFF. The CDR3 coding sequence is TGTGCCAGTAGTATCCAGAGACAGAATGAAAAACTGTTTTTT.